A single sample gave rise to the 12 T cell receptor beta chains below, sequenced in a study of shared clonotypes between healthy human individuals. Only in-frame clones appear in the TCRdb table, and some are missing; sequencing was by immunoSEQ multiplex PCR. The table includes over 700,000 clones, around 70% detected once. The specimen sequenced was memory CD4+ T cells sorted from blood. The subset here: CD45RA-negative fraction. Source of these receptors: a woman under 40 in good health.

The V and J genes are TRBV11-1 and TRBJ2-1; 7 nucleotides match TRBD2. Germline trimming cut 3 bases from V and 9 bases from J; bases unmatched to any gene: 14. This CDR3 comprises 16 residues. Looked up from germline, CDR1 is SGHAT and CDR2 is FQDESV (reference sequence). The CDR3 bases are TGTGCCAGCAGCTTCCCCTATAGGGGAGGGTGGAGTGAGCAGTTCTTC. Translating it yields CASSFPYRGGWSEQFF.

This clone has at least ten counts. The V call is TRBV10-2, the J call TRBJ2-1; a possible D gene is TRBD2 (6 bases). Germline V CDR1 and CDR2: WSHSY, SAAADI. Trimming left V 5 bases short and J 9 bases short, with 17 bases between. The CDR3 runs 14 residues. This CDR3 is CASSLTSRSGEQFF. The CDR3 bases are TGCGCCAGCAGTTTGACTAGTCGGTCGGGTGAGCAGTTCTTC.

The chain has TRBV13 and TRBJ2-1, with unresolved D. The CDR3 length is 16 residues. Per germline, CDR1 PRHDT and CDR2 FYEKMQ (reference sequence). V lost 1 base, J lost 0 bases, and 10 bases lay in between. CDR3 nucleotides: TGTGCCAGCAGCTTAGTGGCCCGAGGCTCCTACAATGAGCAGTTCTTC. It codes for CASSLVARGSYNEQFF.

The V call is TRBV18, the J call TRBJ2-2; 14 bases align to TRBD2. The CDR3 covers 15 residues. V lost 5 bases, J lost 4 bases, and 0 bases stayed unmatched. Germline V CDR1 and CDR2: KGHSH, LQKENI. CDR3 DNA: TGTGCCAGCTCAGGGACTAGCGGGAGCACCGGGGAGCTGTTTTTT. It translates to CASSGTSGSTGELFF.

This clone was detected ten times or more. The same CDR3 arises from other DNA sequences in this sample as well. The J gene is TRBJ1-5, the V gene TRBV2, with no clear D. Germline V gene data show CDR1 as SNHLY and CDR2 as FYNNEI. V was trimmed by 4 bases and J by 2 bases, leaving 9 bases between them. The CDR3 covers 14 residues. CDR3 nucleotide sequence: TGTGCCAGCAGTGTCAACTCTGGCAATCAGCCCCAGCATTTT. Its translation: CASSVNSGNQPQHF.

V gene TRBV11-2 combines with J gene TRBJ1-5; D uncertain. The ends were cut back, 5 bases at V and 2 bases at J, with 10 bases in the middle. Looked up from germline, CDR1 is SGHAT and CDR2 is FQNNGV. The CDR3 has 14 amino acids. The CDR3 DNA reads TGTGCCAGCAGCGAGCGACGGGGCAATCAGCCCCAGCATTTT. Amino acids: CASSERRGNQPQHF.

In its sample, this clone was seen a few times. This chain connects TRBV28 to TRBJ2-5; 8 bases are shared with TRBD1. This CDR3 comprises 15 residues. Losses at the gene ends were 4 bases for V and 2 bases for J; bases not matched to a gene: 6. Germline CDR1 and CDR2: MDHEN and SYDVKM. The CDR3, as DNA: TGTGCCAGCAGTTCCCGACAGGGGTTTCAAGAGACCCAGTACTTC. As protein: CASSSRQGFQETQYF.

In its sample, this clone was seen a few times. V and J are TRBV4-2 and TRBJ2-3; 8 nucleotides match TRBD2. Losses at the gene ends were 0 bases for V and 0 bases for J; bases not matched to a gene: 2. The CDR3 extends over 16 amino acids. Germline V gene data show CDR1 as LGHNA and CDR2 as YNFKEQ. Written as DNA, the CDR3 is TGTGCCAGCAGCCAAGATGCTAGCGGGAGCACAGATACGCAGTATTTT. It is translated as CASSQDASGSTDTQYF.

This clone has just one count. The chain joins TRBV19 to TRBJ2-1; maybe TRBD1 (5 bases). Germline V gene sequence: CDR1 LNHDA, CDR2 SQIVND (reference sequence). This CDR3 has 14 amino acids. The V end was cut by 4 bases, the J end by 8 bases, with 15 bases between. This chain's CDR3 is CASSTREIGDEQFF. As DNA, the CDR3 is TGTGCCAGTAGTACCAGAGAGATAGGGGATGAGCAGTTCTTC.

The CDR3 nucleotides read TGCAGCGTTGTAATCGGAGCTAGTCTTGACGAGCAGTACTTC. Residues: CSVVIGASLDEQYF. The J gene is TRBJ2-7, the V gene TRBV29-1; D gene uncertain. CDR3 length: 14 amino acids. CDR1 and CDR2 (germline): SQVTM, ANQGSEA. The germline V and J ends were trimmed by 4 bases and 5 bases, with 18 bases remaining between them.

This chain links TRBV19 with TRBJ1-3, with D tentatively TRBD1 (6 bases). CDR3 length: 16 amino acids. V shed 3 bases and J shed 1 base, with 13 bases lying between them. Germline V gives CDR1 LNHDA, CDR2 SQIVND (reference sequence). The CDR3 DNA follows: TGTGCCAGTAGTATCGGAGCCAGGGGTTCTGGAAACACCATATATTTT. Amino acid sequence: CASSIGARGSGNTIYF.

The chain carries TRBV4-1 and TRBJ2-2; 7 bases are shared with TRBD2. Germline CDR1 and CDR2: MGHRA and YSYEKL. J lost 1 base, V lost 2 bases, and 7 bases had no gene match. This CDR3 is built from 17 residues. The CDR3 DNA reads TGCGCCAGCAGCCAACTAGCGGTCTCGGGGAACACCGGGGAGCTGTTTTTT. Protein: CASSQLAVSGNTGELFF.